This record covers a single TCR beta chain. The data originate from a study of blood T cell repertoires in COVID-19. Study as a whole: Donors in the United States, Italy and Spain gave samples during acute or convalescent COVID-19. In each case, the material was cDNA or gDNA derived from T cells, B-cell-depleted T cells, or PBMCs.

As originally analysed: Scientists estimated how many nucleated cells there were by amplifying reference gene primers. TCRdb keeps only in-frame clones here, not all; method: immunoSEQ multiplex PCR. V and J calls and clone size are as listed in that table; D and trimming were resolved from the DNA. Of roughly 70,000 clones in the sample, 80% to 90% were seen once. The trim removed 2 bases at V and 2 bases at J, leaving 5 bases unmatched. The CDR3 sequence is 15 residues long. Germline-derived CDR1 and CDR2 are SGHTA and FQGTGA. Sequenced sample: peripheral blood. J is TRBJ2-5 and V is TRBV7-3; 7 positions agree with TRBD2. The TCR originated in a woman aged 80 or over with active COVID-19. This chain's CDR3 is CASSLFGTIQETQYF. The CDR3 DNA is TGTGCCAGCAGCTTATTCGGGACTATACAAGAGACCCAGTACTTC. Drawing the rest from reference TRBV7-3 and TRBJ2-5, the complete variable domain is GAGVSQTPSNKVTEKGKYVELRCDPISGHTALYWYRQSLGQGPEFLIYFQGTGAADDSGLPNDRFFAVRPEGSVSTLKIQRTERGDSAVYLCASSLFGTIQETQYFGPGTRLLVL.